These 15 T cell receptor beta chains share one sample of origin, sequenced in a study of T cell repertoires in cytomegalovirus infection. In TCRdb, the reads were re-called with MiXCR into one record per CDR3 protein. The profile shows some 700,000 distinct CDR3 sequences, roughly a third of them singletons. Sequencing was performed on PBMCs. The receptors here all came from a human donor in good health (CMV status not recorded). Some clones in this sample may be carry-over from other donors' samples.

The chain is built from TRBV6-5 and TRBJ1-2; D not resolved. The length of the CDR3 is 16 residues. V was clipped by 5 bases and J by 4 bases, with 20 bases between them. Germline V CDR1 and CDR2: MNHEY, SVGAGI. The DNA of the CDR3 is TGTGCCAGCAGTCGGGAAGCTACCCTGGGAGTCTATGGCTACACCTTC. This sequence encodes CASSREATLGVYGYTF.

This chain joins TRBV25-1 and TRBJ2-1; tentatively, D is TRBD2 (6 bases). Germline V gene data show CDR1 as MGHDK and CDR2 as SYGVNS. V was trimmed by 4 bases and J by 4 bases, leaving 17 bases between them. The CDR3 has 16 amino acids. The CDR3 nucleotides read TGTGCCAGCAGTGTCCCGGGAGCCCGTCGTTACAATGAGCAGTTCTTC. Protein sequence: CASSVPGARRYNEQFF.

This clonotype has only a few counts. V and J are TRBV28 and TRBJ1-1; D ambiguous. In germline, CDR1 is MDHEN, CDR2 SYDVKM. The V end lost 2 bases, the J end lost 1 base, and 14 bases lay between the germline ends. CDR3 size: 16 residues. The CDR3 nucleotides read TGTGCCAGCAGTTTAGGTGTTGTTCGGGGGAACACTGAAGCTTTCTTT. Encoded protein: CASSLGVVRGNTEAFF.

The chain links TRBV7-2 to TRBJ2-3; 10 bases are a match to TRBD2. This CDR3 spans 14 amino acids. Trimming cost V 6 bases and J 6 bases; bases outside gene matches: 6. CDR1 is SGHTA, CDR2 FQGNSA, per germline. The CDR3 DNA reads TGTGCCAGCAGTAAAGCGGGGGGGAGGGATACGCAGTATTTT. Translating it yields CASSKAGGRDTQYF.

The chain combines TRBV10-2 with TRBJ1-2; a possible D gene is TRBD1 (6 bases). This CDR3 region has 14 residues. V lost 5 bases and J lost 0, with 10 bases in between. Germline lookup yields CDR1 WSHSY and CDR2 SAAADI. The CDR3 protein is CASSSKGANYGYTF. CDR3 bases: TGCGCCAGCAGTTCGAAGGGGGCTAACTATGGCTACACCTTC.

This chain uses TRBV12-3 or TRBV12-4 with TRBJ2-6; weak D call: TRBD1 (6 bases). V gave up 7 bases and J gave up 1 base, with 23 bases separating them. CDR3 size: 19 residues. CDR3 DNA sequence: TGTGCCAGCATACAGATGGTGGGCAGGGGAATTTCTGGGGCCAACGTCCTGACTTTC. This translates into CASIQMVGRGISGANVLTF.

The chain joins TRBV7-9 to TRBJ2-3; either TRBD1 or TRBD2 may fit D (5 bases each). This CDR3 contains 12 residues. Per the germline V gene, CDR1 is SEHNR and CDR2 is FQNEAQ (reference sequence). V gave up 6 bases and J gave up 12 bases, with 16 bases separating them. The CDR3 bases are TGTGCCAGCAGTTACCGGGACGCCCTTCAGTATTTT. It translates to CASSYRDALQYF.

V usage is TRBV12-3 or TRBV12-4 and J usage is TRBJ2-7; 7 nucleotides align to TRBD2. This CDR3 spans 14 amino acids. V lost 3 bases to trimming and J lost 5 bases; unmatched junction nucleotides: 7. The DNA for the CDR3 is TGTGCCAGCAGTTTTTCAGCGGGATCTGACGAGCAGTACGTC. Its translation: CASSFSAGSDEQYV.

This clonotype has a handful of counts. The CDR3 carries no conserved terminal phenylalanine or tryptophan, so it likely arises from a read error. The V and J genes are TRBV7-2 and TRBJ1-4; D unclear. With 2 bases removed from V and 8 bases from J, the gap between germline ends came to 12 bases. Germline V lookup: CDR1 SGHTA, CDR2 FQGNSA. The CDR3 runs to 14 residues. CDR3 in amino acids: CASSLLNMDEKLFL. CDR3 DNA: TGTGCCAGCAGCTTATTGAACATGGACGAAAAACTGTTTTTG.

In this sample, this clonotype turned up a few times. The genes are TRBV27 and TRBJ1-4, with 7 positions matching TRBD1. The CDR3 extends over 16 amino acids. With V trimmed by 6 bases and J by 8 bases, 15 bases remained unmatched. Germline V lookup: CDR1 MNHEY, CDR2 SMNVEV (reference sequence). CDR3 DNA: TGTGCCAGCAGCCCCGACCGACAGGGACGAAACGAAAAACTGTTTTTT. Its translation: CASSPDRQGRNEKLFF.

Worth noting for this clonotype: A read error may be the cause here, since a much bigger clone is one base away. This chain links TRBV7-2 with TRBJ2-7, with D uncertain. The germline V and J ends were trimmed by 1 base and 8 bases, with 18 bases remaining between them. The CDR3 consists of 15 residues. The V gene's germline CDR1 is SGHTA and CDR2 FQGNSA. The CDR3 nucleotides are TGTGCCAGCAGCTTAGACGCTAGAAAGTCGGGTCAGCAGTACTTC. Translated, it gives CASSLDARKSGQQYF.

This chain's CDR3 is CASSTGTGLRSEQFF. CDR3 bases: TGTGCCAGCAGCACCGGGACAGGGCTGAGGAGTGAGCAGTTCTTC. The gene calls are TRBV6-1 and TRBJ2-1, with 9 positions matching TRBD1. The CDR3 sequence is 15 residues long. After removal of 6 bases from V and 9 bases from J, the junction contained 12 bases not matched to a gene. Germline V gene sequence: CDR1 MNHNS, CDR2 SASEGT.

J is TRBJ2-7 and V is TRBV6-6; D unresolved. The V and J ends lost 7 bases and 6 bases respectively, with 13 bases between them. Germline CDR1 is MNHNY and CDR2 is SVGAGI (reference sequence). The CDR3 length is 12 residues. Written as DNA, the CDR3 is TGTGCCAGCAACGACCCCCTAGGCGAGCAGTACTTC. It encodes CASNDPLGEQYF.

This clonotype was counted only a few times. This chain joins TRBV10-3 and TRBJ2-2, with D unresolved. Germline V gene sequence: CDR1 ENHRY, CDR2 SYGVKD. The V and J ends lost 6 bases and 4 bases respectively, with 6 bases between them. The CDR3 loop spans 12 amino acids. The DNA for the CDR3 is TGTGCCATCAGGGCCTTCACCGGGGAGCTGTTTTTT. Translation gives CAIRAFTGELFF.

This clonotype has a handful of counts. This chain links TRBV12-3 or TRBV12-4 with TRBJ2-2, with 7 positions matching TRBD1. This CDR3 is 14 amino acids long. V gave up 2 bases and J gave up 6 bases; unmatched junction bases: 3. CDR3 nucleotides: TGTGCCAGCAGTTTAACCCAGGGGGCCGGGGAGCTGTTTTTT. This codes for CASSLTQGAGELFF.